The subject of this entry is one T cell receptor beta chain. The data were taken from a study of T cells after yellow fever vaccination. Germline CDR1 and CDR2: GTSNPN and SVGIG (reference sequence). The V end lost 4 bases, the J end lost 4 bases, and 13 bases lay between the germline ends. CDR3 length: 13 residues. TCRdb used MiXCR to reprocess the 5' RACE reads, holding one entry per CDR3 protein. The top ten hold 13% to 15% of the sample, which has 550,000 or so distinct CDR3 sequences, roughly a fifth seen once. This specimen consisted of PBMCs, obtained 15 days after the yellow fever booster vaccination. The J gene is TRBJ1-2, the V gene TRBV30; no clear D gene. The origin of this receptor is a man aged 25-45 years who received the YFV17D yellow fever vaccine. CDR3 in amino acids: CAWMRADLYGYTF. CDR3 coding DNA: TGTGCCTGGATGCGTGCGGACCTCTATGGCTACACCTTC.